This T cell receptor (beta chain) was obtained from a study of shared T cell receptors in the human thymus. This table comes from immunoSEQ multiplex PCR, and its TCRdb copy is limited to in-frame clones, with some not included. The sample holds 700,000 to 750,000 clones, approximately 85% seen once. V was trimmed by 0 bases and J by 0 bases, leaving 9 bases between them. The CDR3 runs to 17 residues. Germline V lookup: CDR1 LGHNA, CDR2 YNFKEQ. This clone was found a few times. Other DNA sequences from this sample encode an identical CDR3 as well. These same data were also listed under a study on human thymus T cells. That source adds: All donors were healthy Finnish infants who were undergoing corrective surgery to treat congenital heart defects. Thymus tissue was removed during corrective cardiac surgery. What appeared biased in thymic and blood repertoires was the usage of V and J genes. Thymic TCR repertoires of unrelated people reportedly overlapped highly.

The sequence came from a girl in the first two years of life with a congenital heart defect. The chain joins TRBV4-2 to TRBJ1-6, with D maybe TRBD1 (5 bases). The sample was thymocytes. CDR3 sequence reads: CASSQDPGRSYNSPLHF. CDR3 coding DNA: TGTGCCAGCAGCCAAGATCCAGGGCGCTCCTATAATTCACCCCTCCACTTT.